The sequence of this T cell receptor (beta chain) was determined in a study of cytomegalovirus exposure and HLA in healthy donors. This clone was seen a few times. The antigen is unknown. V trimming: 1 base; J trimming: 4 bases; junction bases outside the gene matches: 8. The CDR3 is 17 amino acids. The V gene's germline CDR1 is SEHNR and CDR2 FQNEAQ (reference sequence). The PCR used 60 Vbeta and 13 Jbeta primers. The assay was immunoSEQ multiplex PCR, and TCRdb's table has in-frame clones only and misses some. Of about 190,000 clones listed, about four fifths are singletons. Overall study findings and caveats: Indistinguishable V segments, including TRBV6-2 and TRBV6-3, were excluded.

Material: PBMCs. This clonotype was sampled from a man in his forties in good health and CMV-seropositive. The chain couples TRBV7-9 to TRBJ2-5, with TRBD2 matching over 11 bases. The CDR3 spells CASSLGLLAGEGETQYF. CDR3 nucleotide sequence: TGTGCCAGCAGCTTAGGATTACTAGCGGGAGAAGGAGAGACCCAGTACTTC.